These T cell receptor beta chains were read from a single sample in a study of T cell changes during pregnancy in multiple sclerosis. The method was immunoSEQ multiplex PCR; TCRdb's version includes in-frame clones alone and lacks a portion of them. The sample has about 70,000 clones, about 91% seen once; the top ten hold about 2%. The sample here was peripheral blood, taken in the first trimester of pregnancy. These receptors were collected from a female donor with multiple sclerosis, enrolled in a pregnancy study. Both conserved end residues are part of each CDR3.

length	V	J	CDR3
14	TRBV30	TRBJ1-2	CAWTSGQGTSGYTF
19	TRBV5-4	TRBJ2-2	CASSQRWVAGGPGTGELFF
16	TRBV10-3	TRBJ1-3	CAISESGPNSGNTIYF
10	TRBV30	TRBJ2-1	CAWRTNEQFF
13	TRBV2	TRBJ1-3	CATGRGTGNTIYF
16	TRBV9	TRBJ2-5	CASSGGRGESQETQYF
16	TRBV7-9	TRBJ2-1	CASSLPVGRVANEQFF
14	TRBV6-1	TRBJ1-3	CASGGAFSGNTIYF
13	TRBV2	TRBJ2-7	CASSAGTQDEQYF
14	TRBV30	TRBJ1-3	CAWSRGNSGNTIYF
13	TRBV27	TRBJ2-6	CASSSHGQTFLTF
17	TRBV9	TRBJ1-4	CASSVRAAGTGGEKLFF
14	TRBV11-2	TRBJ2-3	CASSLVGATHTQYF
13	TRBV19	TRBJ1-2	CASRWGANYGYTF
14	TRBV29-1	TRBJ2-3	CSVEFLAGQDTQYF
16	TRBV18	TRBJ1-6	CASSPDQGANNSPLHF
12	TRBV6-1	TRBJ1-5	CASSEPHQPQHF
15	TRBV7-9	TRBJ1-4	CASSPRTALNEKLFF
14	TRBV2	TRBJ1-2	CASRAPSGWGGYTF
19	TRBV2	TRBJ1-6	CASRALQGPPRSYNSPLHF
15	TRBV25-1	TRBJ2-1	CASSEARQIYNEQFF
14	TRBV27	TRBJ2-5	CASSSRSGLIHQYF
13	TRBV5-1	TRBJ1-1	CASSPGSRTEAFF
16	TRBV18	TRBJ1-3	CASSPKGQSSGNTIYF
17	TRBV19	TRBJ1-1	CASSIEIGTGGGTEAFF
13	TRBV18	TRBJ2-7	CASSPRELYEQYF
14	TRBV28	TRBJ1-5	CASSPFRGGRPQHF
16	TRBV5-1	TRBJ1-5	CASSLDGQGYNQPQHF
12	TRBV6-6	TRBJ1-5	CASSYDNQPQHF
16	TRBV2	TRBJ2-3	CASSELGFGGADTQYF
15	TRBV7-9	TRBJ1-2	CASSLPFASNYGYTF
15	TRBV9	TRBJ2-6	CASSVAGAGANVLTF